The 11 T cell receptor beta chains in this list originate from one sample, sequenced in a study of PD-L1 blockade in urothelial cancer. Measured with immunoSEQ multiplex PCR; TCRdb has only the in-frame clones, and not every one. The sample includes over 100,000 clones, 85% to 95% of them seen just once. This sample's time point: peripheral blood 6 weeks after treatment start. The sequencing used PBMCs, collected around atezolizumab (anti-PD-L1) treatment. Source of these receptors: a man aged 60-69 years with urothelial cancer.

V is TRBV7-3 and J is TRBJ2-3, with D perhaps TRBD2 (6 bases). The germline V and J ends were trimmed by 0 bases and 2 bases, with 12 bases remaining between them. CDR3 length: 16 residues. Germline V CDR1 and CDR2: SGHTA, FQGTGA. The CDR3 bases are TGTGCCAGCAGCTTAACTGGCGGGACGCACACAGATACGCAGTATTTT. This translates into CASSLTGGTHTDTQYF.

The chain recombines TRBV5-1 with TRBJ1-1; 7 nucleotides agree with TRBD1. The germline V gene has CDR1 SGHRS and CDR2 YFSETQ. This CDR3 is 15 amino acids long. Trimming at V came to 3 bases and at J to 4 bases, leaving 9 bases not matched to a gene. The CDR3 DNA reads TGCGCCAGCAGCTCGACAGGGAGGTCTAGCACTGAAGCTTTCTTT. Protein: CASSSTGRSSTEAFF.

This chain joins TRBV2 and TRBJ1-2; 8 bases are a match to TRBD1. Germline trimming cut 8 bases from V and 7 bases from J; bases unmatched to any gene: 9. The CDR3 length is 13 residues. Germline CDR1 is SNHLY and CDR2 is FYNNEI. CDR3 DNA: TGTGCCAGCGGGGGTGGCAGGGGGCTTGGCTACACCTTC. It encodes CASGGGRGLGYTF.

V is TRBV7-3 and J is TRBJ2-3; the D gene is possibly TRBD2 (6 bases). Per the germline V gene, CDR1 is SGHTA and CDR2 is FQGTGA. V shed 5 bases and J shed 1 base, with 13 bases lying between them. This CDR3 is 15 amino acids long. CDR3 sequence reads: CASSPSGERTDTQYF. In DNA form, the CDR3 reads TGTGCCAGCAGCCCTTCGGGGGAACGCACAGATACGCAGTATTTT.

The CDR3 coding sequence is TGTGCCAGCAGCTTTTCTAGCGGGATGTTCGATGAGCAGTTCTTC. This codes for CASSFSSGMFDEQFF. The chain carries TRBV11-3 and TRBJ2-1, with 9 nucleotides matching TRBD2. After removal of 3 bases from V and 8 bases from J, the junction contained 8 bases not matched to a gene. Germline CDR1 and CDR2: SGHNT and YENEEA. This CDR3 has 15 amino acids. The full variable domain, with the rest looked up from reference TRBV11-3 and TRBJ2-1, is EAGVVQSPRYKIIEKKQPVAFWCNPISGHNTLYWYLQNLGQGPELLIRYENEEAVDDSQLPKDRFSAERLKGVDSTLKIQPAELGDSAVYLCASSFSSGMFDEQFFGPGTRLTVL.

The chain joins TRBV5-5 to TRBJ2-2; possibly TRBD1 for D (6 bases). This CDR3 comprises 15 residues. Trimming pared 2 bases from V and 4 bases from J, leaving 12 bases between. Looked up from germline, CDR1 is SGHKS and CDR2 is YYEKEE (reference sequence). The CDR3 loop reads CASSFIGQSTGELFF. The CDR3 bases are TGTGCCAGCAGCTTTATCGGACAGTCCACCGGGGAGCTGTTTTTT.

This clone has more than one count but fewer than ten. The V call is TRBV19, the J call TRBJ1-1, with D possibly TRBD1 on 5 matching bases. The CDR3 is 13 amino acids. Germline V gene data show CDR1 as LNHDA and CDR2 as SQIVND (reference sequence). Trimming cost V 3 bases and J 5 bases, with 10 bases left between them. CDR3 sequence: CASSMKGLTEAFF. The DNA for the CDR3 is TGTGCCAGTAGTATGAAGGGGTTAACTGAAGCTTTCTTT.

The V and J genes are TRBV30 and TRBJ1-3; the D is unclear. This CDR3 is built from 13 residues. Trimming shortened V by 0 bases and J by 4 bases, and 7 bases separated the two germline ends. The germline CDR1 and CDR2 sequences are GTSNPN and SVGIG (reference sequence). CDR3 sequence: CAWSVTFGNTIYF. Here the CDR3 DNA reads TGTGCCTGGAGTGTAACTTTCGGAAACACCATATATTTT.

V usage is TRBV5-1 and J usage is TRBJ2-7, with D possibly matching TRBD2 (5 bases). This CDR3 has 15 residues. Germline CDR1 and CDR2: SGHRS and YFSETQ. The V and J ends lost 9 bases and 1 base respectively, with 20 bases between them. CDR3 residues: CATRSDPGVSYEQYF. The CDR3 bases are TGCGCCACCCGGTCGGACCCCGGGGTTTCCTACGAGCAGTACTTC.

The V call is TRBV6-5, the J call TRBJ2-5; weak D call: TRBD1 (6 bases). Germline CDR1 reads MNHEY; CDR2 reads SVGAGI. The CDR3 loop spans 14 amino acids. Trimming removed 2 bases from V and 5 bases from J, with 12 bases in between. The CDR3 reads CASSYRQGKETQYF. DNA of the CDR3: TGTGCCAGCAGTTACCGCCAGGGGAAGGAGACCCAGTACTTC.

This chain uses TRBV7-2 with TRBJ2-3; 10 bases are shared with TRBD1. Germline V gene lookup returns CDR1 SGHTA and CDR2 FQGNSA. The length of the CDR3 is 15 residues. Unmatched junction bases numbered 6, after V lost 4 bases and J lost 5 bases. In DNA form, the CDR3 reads TGTGCCAGCAGCTCCGGGACAGGGGAGAGAGATACGCAGTATTTT. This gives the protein CASSSGTGERDTQYF.